A single sample is the source of the 2 T cell receptor beta chains below, sequenced in a study of blood T cells in healthy people across ages. For the second PCR, which ran for about 6 to 11 cycles, a sample-barcoded 5' primer and a J-beta primer mix were used. TCRdb recomputed calls from the 5' RACE reads with MiXCR, one row per CDR3 protein. The sample holds approximately 1.5 million distinct CDR3 sequences, around 40% seen once. The sample taken for sequencing was blood. The source of these receptors is a woman aged 18-29 years in good health.

The gene calls are TRBV4-2 and TRBJ1-1; TRBD1 matches at 7 bases. Germline V gene lookup returns CDR1 LGHNA and CDR2 YNFKEQ. V shed 4 bases and J 1 base; nucleotides not matched to a gene: 12. The CDR3 consists of 17 residues. The CDR3 here is CASSRHWTGEKNTEAFF. The CDR3 region has the DNA TGTGCCAGCAGCCGACACTGGACAGGCGAAAAGAACACTGAAGCTTTCTTT.

This clonotype was observed a handful of times. The rearrangement uses TRBV29-1 and TRBJ1-4; 7 nucleotides align to TRBD1. This CDR3 has 13 residues. Unmatched junction bases numbered 0, after V lost 2 bases and J lost 3 bases. The germline V gene encodes CDR1 SQVTM and CDR2 ANQGSEA. In DNA form, the CDR3 reads TGCAGCGTTGAAAGGGGGCCTAATGAAAAACTGTTTTTT. As protein: CSVERGPNEKLFF.